This T cell receptor beta chain was sequenced for a study of blood T cells in healthy people across ages (dated by TCRdb to the mid-2010s). Some background on the complete study: In model experiments, template switching captured about one uniquely barcoded TCR beta cDNA molecule for every two T cells. Age-related changes in TCR beta repertoire diversity were measured in the study by deep sequencing normalized with unique cDNA molecular identifiers. Donors were grouped into four age groups: young (average roughly 15 years), middle-aged (about 40), aged (roughly 62) and long-lived (about 89). To avoid experimental bias, donors of different ages were spread randomly across the sequencing lanes. Using the same blood draw, the study looked at two additional independent replicas of 1 million unique cDNA reads for two donors, one aged 18 to 30 and the other aged 80 or older. Overall results and qualifications from the work: Conclusive comparison of naive and antigen-experienced compartments was prevented by the profiling of bulk unsorted PBMCs. The percentage of naive T cells measured by flow cytometry correlated strongly with observed TCR beta diversity. Donor CMV infection status was unknown, potentially confounding age-related changes in expanded clonotypes. Compared with the aged group, more naive CD4+ T cells, fewer expanded clones and increased TCR diversity were shown by the long-lived group, suggesting age selection. Observed TCR beta diversity per million T cells fell roughly linearly with age, and a significant reduction was already apparent by age about 36. Estimates of total diversity from one million sequenced T cells were regarded as lower bounds and underestimates.

The donors were 40 or so Caucasian individuals from Russia, aged roughly 6 to 90 years, who were systemically healthy. Each donor gave ten milliliters of peripheral blood, collected into EDTA-treated Vacutainer tubes. Ficoll-Paque density-gradient centrifugation was used to isolate PBMCs, with at least 6 million obtained per sample. Total RNA, at least 5 micrograms per sample, was extracted from PBMCs with Trizol reagent. The percentages of naive CD45RAhigh/CD27high T cells were determined by flow cytometry on a PBMC aliquot from every donor. Library method: 5' RACE. The sequencer listed for this sample is Illumina HiSeq 2500. A second PCR of about 7 to 12 cycles was performed with a sample-barcoded 5' primer and a J-beta primer mix. A template-switch 5' adaptor carrying 12 random nucleotides introduced a unique molecular identifier onto each TCR beta cDNA molecule. At least 2.5 million CDR3-containing paired-end reads were obtained from each sample. The Mint cDNA synthesis kit, primed by a TRBC-specific oligonucleotide, was used to synthesize first-strand cDNA from all RNA. Following uracil-DNA glycosylase treatment, all cDNA underwent a first 18-cycle PCR with the universal primers M1SS and BC2_uni_R. In the paper's pipeline: Normalization of each sample was performed by random selection of 1 million high-quality reads, each carrying a distinct molecular identifier. Instead of being binned into consensus sequences, reads with shared molecular identifiers were discarded. MiTCR, with a Q25 quality threshold and the strictest error-elimination algorithm, was used for CDR3 identification, clonotype clustering and error correction. A nonparametric unseen species model with Euler transformation was used to estimate a lower bound on total TCR beta diversity. TCRdb reprocessed the public reads (quality trimming at Q25 with fastp, clone calling with MiXCR) and kept in-frame beta chains. Rows matching on CDR3 protein sequence are summarized as one entry with the most common DNA and genes. It is TCRdb's table, rather than the study itself, that gives the V and J calls and clone size. This sample comprises 1.5 million to 2 million distinct CDR3 sequences, just under 50% of them detected only once. Jointly, the top ten make up more than 2% of the sample.

This clonotype was counted only a few times. Its antigen target is currently unknown. Per-nucleotide qualities are absent, and no much larger clonotype sits a single base away. Trimming removed 7 bases from V and 5 bases from J, leaving 7 bases between the germline ends. There are 11 amino acids in the CDR3, from cysteine to phenylalanine inclusive. Left in the record is the CDR3 DNA by itself, 33 bases read in frame from the first base. The germline V gene provides CDR1 KGHDR and CDR2 SFDVKD. The chain employs TRBV24-1 and TRBJ2-5; the D segment cannot be called with confidence. Specimen: blood. This clonotype originated in a woman between 40 and 50 years old in good health. The DNA reads as follows: TGTGCCACCAGCCAAGCGGAGACCCAGTACTTC. Its protein reads: CATSQAETQYF.